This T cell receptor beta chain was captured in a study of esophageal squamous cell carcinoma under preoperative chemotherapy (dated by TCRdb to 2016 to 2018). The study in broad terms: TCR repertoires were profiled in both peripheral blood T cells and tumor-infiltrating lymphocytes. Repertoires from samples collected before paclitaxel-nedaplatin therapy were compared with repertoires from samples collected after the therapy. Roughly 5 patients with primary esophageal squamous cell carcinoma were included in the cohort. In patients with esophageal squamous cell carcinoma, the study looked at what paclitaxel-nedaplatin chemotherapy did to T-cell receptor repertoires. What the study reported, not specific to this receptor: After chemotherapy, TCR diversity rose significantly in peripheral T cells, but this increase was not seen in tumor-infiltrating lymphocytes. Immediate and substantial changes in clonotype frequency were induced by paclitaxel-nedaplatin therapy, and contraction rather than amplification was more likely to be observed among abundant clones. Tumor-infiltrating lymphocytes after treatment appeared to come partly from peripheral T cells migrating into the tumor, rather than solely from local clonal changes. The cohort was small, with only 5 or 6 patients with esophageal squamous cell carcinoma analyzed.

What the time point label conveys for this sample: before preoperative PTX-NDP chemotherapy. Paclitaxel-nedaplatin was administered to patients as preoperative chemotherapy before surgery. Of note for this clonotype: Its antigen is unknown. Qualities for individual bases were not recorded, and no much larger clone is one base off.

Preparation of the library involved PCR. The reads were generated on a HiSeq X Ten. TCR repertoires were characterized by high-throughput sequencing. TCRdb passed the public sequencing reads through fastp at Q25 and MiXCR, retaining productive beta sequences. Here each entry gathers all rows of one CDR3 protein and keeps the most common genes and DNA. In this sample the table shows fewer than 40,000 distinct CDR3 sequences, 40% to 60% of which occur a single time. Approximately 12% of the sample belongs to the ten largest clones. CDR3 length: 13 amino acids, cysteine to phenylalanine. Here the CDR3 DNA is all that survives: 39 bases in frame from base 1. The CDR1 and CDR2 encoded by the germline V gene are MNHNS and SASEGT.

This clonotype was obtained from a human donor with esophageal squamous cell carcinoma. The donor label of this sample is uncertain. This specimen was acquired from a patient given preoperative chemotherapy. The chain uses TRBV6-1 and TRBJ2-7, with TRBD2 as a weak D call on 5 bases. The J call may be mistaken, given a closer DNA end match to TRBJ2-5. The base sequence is TGTGCCAGCACCGGCCGGGGCCAAGAGACCCAGTACTTC. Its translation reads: CASTGRGQETQYF.